The entry below describes one T cell receptor (beta chain). The antigen is not known. The sample belongs to a study of cytomegalovirus exposure and HLA in healthy donors. Study-wide points: TCR beta sequences reportedly predicted most subjects' HLA-A and HLA-B alleles accurately. The authors enumerated roughly 160 TCR beta chains as linked to cytomegalovirus. It was likely that a cluster of highly shared sequence variants was a sequencing artifact.

This CDR3 spans 16 amino acids. Germline V gene lookup returns CDR1 SGHAT and CDR2 FQNNGV. The V and J ends lost 0 bases and 2 bases, in that order; junction bases with no gene match: 2. The PCR was carried out with 60 Vbeta primers and 13 Jbeta primers. Measured with immunoSEQ multiplex PCR; TCRdb has only the in-frame clones, and not every one. The data hold about 120,000 clones, with around 86% observed a single time. The TCR comes from a woman in her twenties or thirties in good health and CMV-seronegative. The sample taken for sequencing was PBMCs. The rearrangement joins TRBV11-2 to TRBJ2-3; 10 nucleotides agree with TRBD2. This CDR3 is CASSLDSGGLTDTQYF. In nucleotides, the CDR3 is TGTGCCAGCAGCTTAGATAGCGGGGGGCTCACAGATACGCAGTATTTT.